Reported below is one TCR beta chain. The data were produced by immunoSEQ multiplex PCR, yet TCRdb's version contains in-frame clones alone and is incomplete. The sample records about 82,000 clones, over 75% being singletons. Germline V CDR1 and CDR2: KGHDR, SFDVKD. Between the trimmed V and J ends, which lost 2 bases and 9 bases, there was a span of 25 bases. The CDR3 length is 18 residues. The data were taken from a study of control samples from healthy donors and cancer patients. This clonotype originated in a man aged 50-60 years in good health. The chain employs TRBV24-1 and TRBJ2-1, with D unclear. Sequencing was performed on blood. DNA of the CDR3: TGTGCCACCAGTGATTCCCCCTTCGACACCAACATTGGCGGTGAGCAGTTCTTC. Amino acids: CATSDSPFDTNIGGEQFF.